This TCR beta chain stems from a study of human thymus T cells. As for this clone: The antigen remains undetermined.

The repertoire was sequenced with immunoSEQ multiplex PCR; TCRdb's copy has only in-frame clones and lacks some. The repertoire consists of under 150,000 clones, with around 95% occurring once and the leading ten covering around 0.025%. Findings of the study overall: Unrelated people showed highly overlapping thymic repertoires, related research reported.

Germline CDR1 and CDR2: MNHNY and SVGAGI (reference sequence). The CDR3 consists of 11 residues. V lost 2 bases and J lost 8, with 6 bases in between. Thymus pieces cut out during corrective heart surgery were the tissue that was used. Sequencing was performed on thymus tissue. This clonotype was sampled from a boy in the first two years of life with a congenital heart defect but otherwise immunologically healthy. This rearrangement joins TRBV6-6 to TRBJ1-1; no definite D call. The CDR3 region has the DNA TGTGCCAGCAGTTACAAGGCCGAAGCTTTCTTT. Translating gives CASSYKAEAFF.